This TCR beta chain was captured in a study of Graves' ophthalmopathy and Graves' hyperthyroidism. This clonotype was seen a few times. Its antigen is unidentified. Points from the study as a whole: Using a 13-signature model, the authors split ophthalmopathy from stable hyperthyroidism, with roughly 90% sensitivity and about 80% specificity.

The V gene's germline CDR1 is KGHSH and CDR2 LQKENI. Trimming stripped 5 bases from V and 5 bases from J, with 10 bases between. The CDR3 is 13 amino acids. Where ophthalmopathy was present, donors had moderate-to-severe activity, CAS ≥3, NOSPECS ≥4 and duration under 3 months. Reliance was placed on clinical symptoms, serum thyroxine, TRAb, thyroid ultrasound and orbital computed tomography for diagnosis. RNA transcripts yielded amplified TCR beta CDR3 regions. The first round was an RT-PCR with HTBI primers, and the second round was a multiplex PCR. In TCRdb, the multiplex PCR reads were re-called with MiXCR into one record per CDR3 protein. The repertoire holds 450,000 or so distinct CDR3 sequences, with around 15% as singletons.

The sample was blood. This chain joins TRBV18 and TRBJ1-5, with a weak D call TRBD1 (6 bases). This sequence was found in a woman aged 25 to 39 with Graves' ophthalmopathy. The CDR3 is CASSARTDQPQHF. CDR3 in DNA: TGTGCCAGCTCAGCAAGGACAGATCAGCCCCAGCATTTT.